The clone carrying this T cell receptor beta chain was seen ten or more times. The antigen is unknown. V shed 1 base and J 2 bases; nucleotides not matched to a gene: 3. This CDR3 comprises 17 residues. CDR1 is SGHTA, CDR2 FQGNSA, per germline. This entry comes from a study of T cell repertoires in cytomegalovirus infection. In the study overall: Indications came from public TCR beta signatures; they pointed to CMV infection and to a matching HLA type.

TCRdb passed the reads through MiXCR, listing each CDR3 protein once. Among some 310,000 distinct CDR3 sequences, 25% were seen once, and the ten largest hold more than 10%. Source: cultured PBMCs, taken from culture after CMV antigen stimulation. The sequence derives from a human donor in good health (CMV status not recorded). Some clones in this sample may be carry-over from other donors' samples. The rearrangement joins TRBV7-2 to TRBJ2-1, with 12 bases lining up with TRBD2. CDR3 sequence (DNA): TGTGCCAGCAGCTTAGTGCCTAGCGGGAGGGCCTACAATGAGCAGTTCTTC. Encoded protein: CASSLVPSGRAYNEQFF. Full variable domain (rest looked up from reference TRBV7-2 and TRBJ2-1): GAGVSQSPSNKVTEKGKDVELRCDPISGHTALYWYRQSLGQGLEFLIYFQGNSAPDKSGLPSDRFSAERTGGSVSTLTIQRTQQEDSAVYLCASSLVPSGRAYNEQFFGPGTRLTVL.